This T cell receptor beta chain was recovered during a study of PD-L1 blockade in urothelial cancer. The CDR3 spans 12 residues. The germline gives CDR1 ENHRY, CDR2 SYGVKD. Trimming stripped 10 bases from V and 3 bases from J, with 10 bases between. Time point of the sample: peripheral blood 6 weeks after treatment start. Only a few counts were recorded for this clone. Sequencing used immunoSEQ multiplex PCR; TCRdb keeps in-frame clones, though not all of them. The sample consists of around 110,000 clones, about 89% of them appearing once. The genes are TRBV10-3 and TRBJ1-5; possible D gene TRBD1, 5 bases. This sequence was found in a man between 60 and 75 years old with urothelial cancer. Here the sequenced sample was PBMCs, taken around atezolizumab (anti-PD-L1) treatment. CDR3 in amino acids: CATGEDNQPQHF. The CDR3 nucleotides read TGTGCCACGGGGGAGGACAATCAGCCCCAGCATTTT.